This T cell receptor beta chain was recorded in a study of shared clonotypes between healthy human individuals. Looked up from germline, CDR1 is MRHNA and CDR2 is SNTAGT. V trimming: 5 bases; J trimming: 0 bases; junction bases outside the gene matches: 11. This CDR3 has 18 amino acids. Clones were sequenced by immunoSEQ multiplex PCR, and TCRdb holds only the in-frame ones, with some missing. Of some 100,000 clones in the sample, roughly two thirds were seen once. Sequenced input: memory CD8+ T cells sorted from blood. Subset defined: CD45RO+ cells pooled with CCR7-negative TemRA cells. This TCR derives from a woman younger than 45 in good health. V usage is TRBV6-4 and J usage is TRBJ1-5, with 9 bases fitting TRBD1. CDR3 protein: CASSSPGQGKYSNQPQHF. DNA of the CDR3: TGTGCCAGCAGTAGTCCGGGACAGGGTAAATATAGCAATCAGCCCCAGCATTTT.